This T cell receptor beta chain was recovered during a study of OX40 agonist ivuxolimab in advanced cancers. For the study at large: The study reported partial responses in three patients: one hepatocellular carcinoma, two cutaneous melanoma. Regarding the study as a whole: In the 0.1 to 3.0 mg/kg range, CD4+ and CD8+ blood T cells had expanded clonally by week 6.

Losses at the gene ends were 4 bases for V and 4 bases for J; bases not matched to a gene: 11. This CDR3 has 17 residues. Germline CDR1 reads SGHTA; CDR2 reads FQGNSA. Measured with immunoSEQ multiplex PCR; TCRdb has only the in-frame clones, and not every one. The sample contains some 80,000 clones, around 94% of which appear only once. Comments on this clone: Its antigen is still unknown.

The source material was CD4+ or CD8+ T cells sorted from blood, sampled in a trial of the OX40 agonist ivuxolimab. The chain uses TRBV7-2 and TRBJ2-5, with 11 bases identical to TRBD2. This receptor was identified in an adult with an advanced solid tumor such as melanoma, head and neck, liver or kidney cancer. CDR3 in DNA: TGTGCCAGCAGCTCCCGGGCTAGCGGGGGGCGGGGAGAGACCCAGTACTTC. This gives the protein CASSSRASGGRGETQYF.